This T cell receptor beta chain was recorded in a study of shared clonotypes between healthy human individuals. Deep-level settings were used for running the assay. Several immunoSEQ 96-well plates shared each subset's DNA, each plate a replicate. The assay was immunoSEQ multiplex PCR, and TCRdb's table has in-frame clones only and misses some. The sample has about 2.1 million clones; roughly 93% are singletons. Naive CD8 cells comprised CD45RO-negative, CCR7-positively selected cells, excluding terminally differentiated effector memory CD45RA+ cells. Healthy adults negative for HIV, lacking recent acute infections or vaccinations, served as donors. This clone was observed once. Antigen: not known. The same CDR3 arises from other DNA sequences in this sample as well. Whole-study results and caveats: Between a handful of donors, naive CD4 clonotypes were shared at a level of around 5.1%.

Material for sequencing was naive CD8+ T cells from PBMCs. The clonotype comes from a man between 18 and 29 years old in good health. Some clones in this sample may be carry-over from other donors' samples.

For the CDR3, the DNA is TGCGCCAGCAGCCAAGTAGGACGGTTCTCTGGAAACACCATATATTTT. Translated, it gives CASSQVGRFSGNTIYF. The V and J genes are TRBV4-1 and TRBJ1-3; no firm D call. Between the trimmed V and J ends, which lost 1 base and 0 bases, there was a span of 10 bases. This CDR3 contains 16 residues. Looked up from germline, CDR1 is MGHRA and CDR2 is YSYEKL.